The next 20 T cell receptor beta chains were all read from a single sample in a study of T cell responses to AZD1222 COVID-19 vaccine. Only in-frame clones appear in the TCRdb table, and some are missing; sequencing was by immunoSEQ multiplex PCR. This table holds under 150,000 clones, over 75% found once. Sample: peripheral blood, taken on day 0 of AZD1222 vaccination. These receptors were taken from an adult in good health.

This chain connects TRBV2 to TRBJ1-2; possible D gene TRBD1, 6 bases. V was clipped by 7 bases and J by 6 bases, with 18 bases between them. The CDR3 extends over 14 amino acids. Germline V gives CDR1 SNHLY, CDR2 FYNNEI. The CDR3 region is CASTLDSSVHGYTF. The CDR3 nucleotides are TGTGCCAGCACCTTGGACAGTAGTGTCCATGGCTACACCTTC. Looking up the rest from reference TRBV2 and TRBJ1-2 gives the full variable domain: EPEVTQTPSHQVTQMGQEVILRCVPISNHLYFYWYRQILGQKVEFLVSFYNNEISEKSEIFDDQFSVERPDGSNFTLKIRSTKLEDSAMYFCASTLDSSVHGYTFGSGTRLTVV.

The CDR3 region is CASSQEVTMSTWMNTEAFF. In nucleotides, the CDR3 is TGCGCCAGCAGCCAAGAGGTCACCATGTCGACCTGGATGAACACTGAAGCTTTCTTT. The rearrangement uses TRBV4-1 and TRBJ1-1; D gene uncertain. Trimming took 0 bases from V and 0 from J, leaving 20 bases between them. The CDR3 runs to 19 residues. The germline V gene has CDR1 MGHRA and CDR2 YSYEKL.

For the CDR3, the DNA is TGTGCCAGCAGCCAAGGGGTACCGGGACACTTGCTATCCTACGAGCAGTACTTC. Amino acid sequence: CASSQGVPGHLLSYEQYF. The J gene is TRBJ2-7, the V gene TRBV14, with a tentative D call TRBD1 (6 bases). CDR1 and CDR2 (germline): SGHDN, FVKESK. CDR3 length: 18 amino acids. The germline V and J ends were trimmed by 1 base and 1 base, with 20 bases remaining between them.

J is TRBJ1-2 and V is TRBV7-9, with a tentative D call TRBD1 (6 bases). The V end lost 5 bases, the J end lost 3 bases, and 19 bases lay between the germline ends. The germline V gene has CDR1 SEHNR and CDR2 FQNEAQ (reference sequence). This CDR3 is built from 16 residues. The CDR3 DNA reads as TGTGCCAGCAGCCCGAAGGAGTTGAACAGGGACTATGGCTACACCTTC. This codes for CASSPKELNRDYGYTF.

V and J are TRBV7-9 and TRBJ2-3; TRBD1 might be the D (7 bases). V lost 3 bases, J lost 6 bases, and 19 bases lay in between. This CDR3 comprises 16 residues. Looked up from germline, CDR1 is SEHNR and CDR2 is FQNEAQ (reference sequence). CDR3: CASSFRDRAGSDTQYF. The CDR3 coding sequence is TGTGCCAGCAGCTTCCGCGACAGGGCGGGATCTGATACGCAGTATTTT.

This clone was detected once. This chain uses TRBV11-2 with TRBJ1-4; D gene ambiguous. Germline assignment: CDR1 SGHAT and CDR2 FQNNGV. The CDR3 has 16 amino acids. V was cut by 1 base and J by 5 bases, with 14 bases left in between. CDR3 region: CASSLGFQPVNEKLFF. CDR3 bases: TGTGCCAGCAGCTTAGGGTTCCAGCCAGTAAATGAAAAACTGTTTTTT.

The rearrangement joins TRBV2 to TRBJ2-7; 9 nucleotides line up with TRBD2. Looked up from germline, CDR1 is SNHLY and CDR2 is FYNNEI. CDR3 length: 15 residues. The ends lost 6 bases at V and 3 bases at J; junction bases unmatched: 9. In DNA, the CDR3 is TGTGCCAGCAGGATGGGACTAGCAAGAATCTACGAGCAGTACTTC. As protein: CASRMGLARIYEQYF.

V and J are TRBV7-3 and TRBJ1-2; D might be TRBD1 (5 bases). CDR3 length equals 14 residues. CDR1 is SGHTA, CDR2 FQGTGA, per germline. V lost 1 base and J lost 2, with 8 bases in between. The CDR3 DNA is TGTGCCAGCAGCTTAAGAGGGGCCAACTATGGCTACACCTTC. Protein: CASSLRGANYGYTF.

The chain employs TRBV4-1 and TRBJ1-2; no reliable D call. The germline V and J ends were trimmed by 3 bases and 1 base, with 9 bases remaining between them. Germline CDR1 MGHRA, CDR2 YSYEKL. The CDR3 is made up of 14 amino acids. As DNA, the CDR3 is TGCGCCAGCAGCCACCCCGATATTAACTATGGCTACACCTTC. Amino acids: CASSHPDINYGYTF.

The rearrangement uses TRBV9 and TRBJ1-5, with D unresolved. This CDR3 has 19 residues. Between the trimmed V and J ends, which lost 6 bases and 4 bases, there was a span of 29 bases. The germline CDR1 and CDR2 sequences are SGDLS and YYNGEE. The DNA for the CDR3 is TGTGCCAGCAACCCCGGTGGATGGTTCCCCGGAAATGAAAATCAGCCCCAGCATTTT. Translating gives CASNPGGWFPGNENQPQHF. Filled out from reference TRBV9 and TRBJ1-5, the complete variable domain reads DSGVTQTPKHLITATGQRVTLRCSPRSGDLSVYWYQQSLDQGLQFLIQYYNGEERAKGNILERFSAQQFPDLHSELNLSSLELGDSALYFCASNPGGWFPGNENQPQHFGDGTRLSIL.

CDR3 region: CASSIGGVSYEQYF. The DNA for the CDR3 is TGTGCCAGTAGTATCGGAGGGGTCTCCTACGAGCAGTACTTC. V gene TRBV19 combines with J gene TRBJ2-7; possibly TRBD2 for D (6 bases). Trimming took 3 bases from V and 0 from J, leaving 9 bases between them. Germline values: CDR1 LNHDA, CDR2 SQIVND (reference sequence). CDR3 length equals 14 residues.

The sample holds one count of this clone. V gene TRBV6-5 combines with J gene TRBJ1-2; tentative D call: TRBD1 (5 bases). The CDR3 length is 16 residues. Trimming cost V 0 bases and J 5 bases, with 16 bases left between them. Germline V gene data show CDR1 as MNHEY and CDR2 as SVGAGI. The DNA for the CDR3 is TGTGCCAGCAGTTACTCGAGACTACGGGGGAGATATGGCTACACCTTC. This gives the protein CASSYSRLRGRYGYTF.

DNA of the CDR3: TGTGCCAGCAGCTTAGGCCGGGACAGAAACTATGGCTACACCTTC. Protein: CASSLGRDRNYGYTF. The genes are TRBV7-9 and TRBJ1-2; 7 positions agree with TRBD1. V was clipped by 1 base and J by 2 bases; unmatched bases: 4. The CDR3 consists of 15 residues. Germline CDR1 reads SEHNR; CDR2 reads FQNEAQ (reference sequence).

The chain recombines TRBV4-1 with TRBJ1-5; 8 bases agree with TRBD1. CDR1 is MGHRA and CDR2 is YSYEKL in the germline V gene. V was pared by 3 bases and J by 6 bases, with 7 bases of the junction left unmatched. The CDR3 has 15 residues. The CDR3 region is CASSHRQGLTQPQHF. The CDR3 nucleotides read TGCGCCAGCAGCCACCGACAGGGGTTGACTCAGCCCCAGCATTTT.

The gene calls are TRBV24-1 and TRBJ2-2; 13 bases fit TRBD2. The V segment lost 10 bases and the J segment 7 bases; nucleotides outside the gene matches: 5. The CDR3 runs 14 residues. CDR1 KGHDR and CDR2 SFDVKD come from the germline V gene. CDR3 coding DNA: TGTGCCACGGGGACTAGCGGGAAGAACGGGGAGCTGTTTTTT. It encodes CATGTSGKNGELFF.

The chain links TRBV12-3 or TRBV12-4 to TRBJ2-5, with TRBD1 identical over 7 bases. V was clipped by 8 bases and J by 4 bases; unmatched bases: 7. This CDR3 spans 13 amino acids. DNA for the CDR3: TGTGCCAGCCAGCAGGGGGTTATAGAGACCCAGTACTTC. Translating it yields CASQQGVIETQYF.

J is TRBJ1-2 and V is TRBV5-6; 8 bases map to TRBD1. V lost 4 bases and J lost 8; bases outside the gene matches: 13. The CDR3 runs 15 residues. CDR1 is SGHDT, CDR2 YYEEEE, per germline. CDR3 in amino acids: CASSDQGASFGGYTF. The CDR3 DNA follows: TGTGCCAGCAGCGACCAGGGGGCCTCCTTTGGAGGCTACACCTTC.

The CDR3: CASSFNEQFF. The CDR3 coding sequence is TGTGCCAGCAGTTTCAATGAGCAGTTCTTC. The chain employs TRBV27 and TRBJ2-1; D remains unclear. Trimming cost V 3 bases and J 6 bases, with 0 bases left between them. Per the germline V gene, CDR1 is MNHEY and CDR2 is SMNVEV (reference sequence). CDR3 length: 10 amino acids.

The CDR3 loop reads CASSLFLGGEAFF. The DNA of the CDR3 is TGTGCCAGCAGTTTATTCCTGGGGGGAGAAGCTTTCTTT. The gene calls are TRBV12-3 or TRBV12-4 and TRBJ1-1; D is perhaps TRBD1 (5 bases). This CDR3 region has 13 residues. The V end lost 2 bases, the J end lost 8 bases, and 12 bases lay between the germline ends.

V gene TRBV6-5 combines with J gene TRBJ2-1; 7 bases line up with TRBD2. The V gene end was trimmed by 6 bases and the J gene end by 0 bases; junction bases not matched to a gene: 5. This CDR3 is 15 amino acids long. Germline V gives CDR1 MNHEY, CDR2 SVGAGI. CDR3 sequence: CASSRGGYSYNEQFF. CDR3 coding DNA: TGTGCCAGCAGCCGCGGGGGTTACTCCTACAATGAGCAGTTCTTC.